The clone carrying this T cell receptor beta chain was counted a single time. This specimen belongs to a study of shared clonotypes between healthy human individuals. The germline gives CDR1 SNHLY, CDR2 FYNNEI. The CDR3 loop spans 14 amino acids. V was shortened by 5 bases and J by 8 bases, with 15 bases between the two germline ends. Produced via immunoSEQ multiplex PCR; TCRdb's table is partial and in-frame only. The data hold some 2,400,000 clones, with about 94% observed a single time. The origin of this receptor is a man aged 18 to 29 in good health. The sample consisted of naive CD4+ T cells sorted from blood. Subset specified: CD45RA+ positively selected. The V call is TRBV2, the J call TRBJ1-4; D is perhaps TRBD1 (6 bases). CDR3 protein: CASSPTGLREKLFF. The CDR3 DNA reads TGTGCCAGCAGTCCTACAGGGCTCCGGGAAAAACTGTTTTTT.